This T cell receptor (beta chain) was recovered during a study of blood T cell repertoires in COVID-19. At the level of the study: Sources were T cells, B-cell-depleted T cells, or PBMCs; the material itself was cDNA or gDNA.

The CDR3 loop spans 15 amino acids. V gave up 1 base and J gave up 4 bases; unmatched junction bases: 1. Germline values: CDR1 SEHNR, CDR2 FQNEAQ (reference sequence). With regard to this clone: Other DNA sequences from this sample encode an identical CDR3 as well.

Libraries were prepared by immunoSEQ multiplex PCR; TCRdb keeps only in-frame clonotypes and omits some of them. The sample shows roughly 350,000 clones, approximately 87% of them seen only once. This clonotype was obtained from a woman aged 45-60 years with COVID-19, enrolled during active disease. Specimen: peripheral blood. The chain recombines TRBV7-9 with TRBJ2-7; 13 nucleotides line up with TRBD2. DNA for the CDR3: TGTGCCAGCAGCTTAGGACTAGCGGGAGGTTACGAGCAGTACTTC. Its protein is CASSLGLAGGYEQYF.